These 7 T cell receptor beta chains originate from one sample sequenced in a study of shared clonotypes between healthy human individuals. Sequencing was performed with immunoSEQ multiplex PCR; in TCRdb, only in-frame clones are kept and a portion is missing. This sample has about 450,000 clones; less than 80% occur once, and the top ten carry 9.5% to 15%. The sample comprised PBMCs. Receptors were obtained from a woman in her thirties or forties in good health. Some clones in this sample may be carry-over from other donors' samples.

The chain has TRBV5-1 and TRBJ2-7; TRBD2 aligns across 16 bases. Germline V CDR1 and CDR2: SGHRS, YFSETQ. The length of the CDR3 is 15 residues. Trimming took 3 bases from V and 7 from J; bases not matched to a gene: 4. This CDR3 reads CASSSGTSGRGEQYF. The CDR3 DNA reads TGCGCCAGCAGCTCCGGGACTAGCGGGAGGGGAGAGCAGTACTTC. The full variable domain, with the rest looked up from reference TRBV5-1 and TRBJ2-7, is KAGVTQTPRYLIKTRGQQVTLSCSPISGHRSVSWYQQTPGQGLQFLFEYFSETQRNKGNFPGRFSGRQFSNSRSEMNVSTLELGDSALYLCASSSGTSGRGEQYFGPGTRLTVT.

This clone was counted once. The rearrangement links TRBV7-6 to TRBJ2-1; 10 positions match TRBD2. With 3 bases clipped from V and 8 bases from J, the junction kept 4 bases outside the gene matches. CDR1 is SGHVS, CDR2 FNYEAQ, per germline. This CDR3 is 14 amino acids long. CDR3 bases: TGTGCCAGCAGCTTTTTAGCGGGAGGCCATGAGCAGTTCTTC. It encodes CASSFLAGGHEQFF.

V usage is TRBV5-8 and J usage is TRBJ1-1; D is uncertain. Germline V gives CDR1 SGHTS, CDR2 YDEGEE. V lost 6 bases and J 3 bases, leaving 12 bases between the germline ends. The CDR3 is made up of 13 amino acids. Written as DNA, the CDR3 is TGTGCCAGCACCCCTGGACGGTACACTGAAGCTTTCTTT. This gives the protein CASTPGRYTEAFF. Drawing the rest from reference TRBV5-8 and TRBJ1-1, the complete variable domain is EAGVTQSPTHLIKTRGQQATLRCSPISGHTSVYWYQQALGLGLQFLLWYDEGEERNRGNFPPRFSGRQFPNYSSELNVNALELEDSALYLCASTPGRYTEAFFGQGTRLTVV.

This clone came up a few times. The CDR3 DNA reads as TGTGCCAGTAGTATAGATACCAAGGGGGAGCAGTTCTTC. It yields the protein CASSIDTKGEQFF. This sequence joins TRBV19 and TRBJ2-1; possible D gene TRBD1, 5 bases. Germline V CDR1 and CDR2: LNHDA, SQIVND (reference sequence). V was clipped by 0 bases and J by 10 bases, with 10 bases between them. CDR3 size: 13 residues. Combining the CDR3 with reference TRBV19 and TRBJ2-1 gives the whole variable domain DGGITQSPKYLFRKEGQNVTLSCEQNLNHDAMYWYRQDPGQGLRLIYYSQIVNDFQKGDIAEGYSVSREKKESFPLTVTSAQKNPTAFYLCASSIDTKGEQFFGPGTRLTVL.

The chain employs TRBV28 and TRBJ1-5; D perhaps matches TRBD1 (5 bases). CDR3 length: 18 amino acids. The V gene's germline CDR1 is MDHEN and CDR2 SYDVKM. Trimming removed 5 bases from V and 0 bases from J, with 20 bases in between. CDR3 sequence reads: CASSQTESLLYSNQPQHF. The CDR3 bases are TGTGCCAGCAGTCAGACAGAGTCCCTCCTCTATAGCAATCAGCCCCAGCATTTT.

The chain joins TRBV9 to TRBJ1-2, with D possibly TRBD1 on 5 matching bases. The germline CDR1 and CDR2 sequences are SGDLS and YYNGEE. The CDR3 length is 14 residues. Trimming removed 4 bases from V and 4 bases from J, with 14 bases in between. This chain's CDR3 is CASSPGVGGYGYTF. CDR3 nucleotides: TGTGCCAGCAGCCCCGGGGTTGGGGGCTATGGCTACACCTTC.

This sequence joins TRBV27 and TRBJ1-1; D unresolved. Germline loops: CDR1 MNHEY, CDR2 SMNVEV (reference sequence). V gave up 5 bases and J gave up 0 bases, with 10 bases separating them. The CDR3 is made up of 14 amino acids. The DNA of the CDR3 is TGTGCCAGCAGTAGAAACAGAGTGAACACTGAAGCTTTCTTT. Protein sequence: CASSRNRVNTEAFF.